This T cell receptor (beta chain) appears in the sequencing data of a study of cytomegalovirus exposure and HLA in healthy donors. This clone was observed a handful of times. This PCR relied on a set of 60 Vbeta primers and 13 Jbeta primers. Here immunoSEQ multiplex PCR was the method, and the copy in TCRdb shows in-frame clones only, minus some. The sample lists roughly 100,000 clones, around two thirds seen once, with over 3.5% in the top ten. The CDR3 is made up of 14 amino acids. V was cut by 1 base and J by 7 bases, with 12 bases left in between. CDR1 and CDR2 from the germline V gene are SGDLS and YYNGEE.

The clonotype originates from a man aged 30-40 years in good health and CMV-seropositive. The chain joins TRBV9 to TRBJ2-1; D is possibly TRBD2 (6 bases). The sample comprised PBMCs. The CDR3 loop reads CASSVMGGINEQFF. The CDR3 nucleotides are TGTGCCAGCAGCGTAATGGGCGGGATTAATGAGCAGTTCTTC.